What follows describes a single T cell receptor (beta chain). Researchers amplified the TCR beta CDR3 regions from RNA transcripts. TCR CDR3 underwent first-round RT-PCR with the HTBI primer set. TCRdb analysed the multiplex PCR reads with MiXCR anew, one entry per CDR3 protein. The sample shows hundreds of thousands of distinct CDR3 sequences, 14% to 15% of them seen only once. V lost 7 bases, J lost 5 bases, and 14 bases lay in between. Germline loops: CDR1 MNHNS, CDR2 SASEGT. The CDR3 runs 13 residues. This entry comes from a study of T cells in Graves' hyperthyroidism and ophthalmopathy. What was sequenced was blood. The chain combines TRBV6-1 with TRBJ1-1; no reliable D call. The sequence was collected from a man aged 18 to 30 with Graves' ophthalmopathy. The DNA for the CDR3 is TGTGCCAGCATAGGAGGAGTGGGGACTGAAGCTTTCTTT. The encoded protein is CASIGGVGTEAFF.